This entry lists 21 T cell receptor beta chains sequenced from one sample in a study of identical twins. A single record per CDR3 protein comes from TCRdb applying MiXCR to the 5' RACE reads. Of some 660,000 distinct CDR3 sequences listed, less than 10% are singletons. The same data also contributed to another study, on yellow fever vaccine responses in identical twins.

The material sequenced was PBMCs. All receptors come from a woman under 30 in good health.

This clonotype showed up just a few times. This chain joins TRBV7-9 and TRBJ1-2; TRBD1 aligns across 9 bases. V was clipped by 10 bases and J by 1 base; unmatched bases: 10. The CDR3 runs to 15 residues. Germline CDR1 is SEHNR and CDR2 is FQNEAQ (reference sequence). Here the CDR3 reads CAILYRDRDNYGYTF. CDR3 sequence (DNA): TGTGCCATACTCTACCGGGACAGGGATAACTATGGCTACACCTTC.

The J gene is TRBJ2-5, the V gene TRBV28; the match to TRBD1 covers 10 bases. Germline values: CDR1 MDHEN, CDR2 SYDVKM. This CDR3 is built from 15 residues. Trimming removed 4 bases from V and 5 bases from J; junction bases left unmatched: 7. For the CDR3, the DNA is TGTGCCAGCAGTTCGGGACAGGGGTTCGGGGAGACCCAGTACTTC. Its protein is CASSSGQGFGETQYF.

V and J are TRBV29-1 and TRBJ2-7, with a weak D call TRBD1 (6 bases). Trimming left V 6 bases short and J 4 bases short, with 16 bases between. The CDR3 has 13 residues. Germline CDR1 reads SQVTM; CDR2 reads ANQGSEA. CDR3 DNA sequence: TGCAGCGTGAGGGCAGGGGCTGGTTACGAGCAGTACTTC. It specifies CSVRAGAGYEQYF.

V usage is TRBV4-2 and J usage is TRBJ2-7, with 8 bases that match TRBD2. V was clipped by 5 bases and J by 1 base; unmatched bases: 19. The CDR3 covers 19 residues. Germline-derived CDR1 and CDR2 are LGHNA and YNFKEQ. The CDR3 DNA follows: TGTGCCAGCAGCGCGACGGGACTACCCTTTAGCGGGGCTTCCTACGAGCAGTACTTC. Encoded protein: CASSATGLPFSGASYEQYF.

This clonotype showed up just a few times. The chain recombines TRBV7-9 with TRBJ1-2; D is uncertain. The CDR3 is made up of 15 amino acids. CDR1 is SEHNR and CDR2 is FQNEAQ in the germline V gene (reference sequence). V lost 5 bases and J 6 bases, leaving 19 bases between the germline ends. The CDR3, as DNA: TGTGCCAGCAGCCGAAATCAGATGTCCGGAGATGGCTACACCTTC. Protein product: CASSRNQMSGDGYTF.

Only a few counts were recorded for this clonotype. The chain is built from TRBV11-2 and TRBJ2-5, with D unclear. Germline values: CDR1 SGHAT, CDR2 FQNNGV. V was pared by 1 base and J by 4 bases, with 13 bases between. CDR3 length equals 15 residues. The CDR3 region has the DNA TGTGCCAGCAGCTTAGGTAGTTTTCGAGGAGAGACCCAGTACTTC. It codes for CASSLGSFRGETQYF.

This clonotype appeared a few times. This rearrangement joins TRBV28 to TRBJ1-4; 7 bases are shared with TRBD1. Looked up from germline, CDR1 is MDHEN and CDR2 is SYDVKM. The CDR3 length is 14 residues. The trim removed 4 bases at V and 7 bases at J, leaving 6 bases unmatched. The CDR3 loop reads CASSYRGPLEKLFF. The CDR3 DNA reads as TGTGCCAGCAGTTACAGGGGCCCGCTTGAAAAACTGTTTTTT.

This clonotype was recorded at least ten times. The chain employs TRBV5-6 and TRBJ2-2; D is tentatively TRBD1 or TRBD2 (6 bases each). The germline CDR1 and CDR2 sequences are SGHDT and YYEEEE. This CDR3 has 15 residues. The V end was cut by 0 bases, the J end by 4 bases, with 10 bases between. The CDR3 spells CASSLGPGATGELFF. The CDR3 nucleotides read TGTGCCAGCAGCTTGGGTCCGGGGGCCACCGGGGAGCTGTTTTTT.

This chain joins TRBV7-6 and TRBJ2-2; 7 bases are shared with TRBD1. This CDR3 has 14 residues. Looked up from germline, CDR1 is SGHVS and CDR2 is FNYEAQ. Trimming removed 5 bases from V and 5 bases from J; junction bases left unmatched: 5. The CDR3 bases are TGTGCCAGCAGCCCACAGGGGCAGACCGGGGAGCTGTTTTTT. As protein: CASSPQGQTGELFF.

This chain uses TRBV2 with TRBJ2-3, with D tentatively TRBD2 (5 bases). The V gene lost 3 bases and the J gene lost 2 bases, with 12 bases spanning the gap. This CDR3 has 15 residues. Germline CDR1 and CDR2: SNHLY and FYNNEI. CDR3 sequence reads: CASSDYRDYTDTQYF. CDR3 coding DNA: TGTGCCAGCAGTGATTATCGGGATTACACAGATACGCAGTATTTT. The full variable domain, in which reference TRBV2 and TRBJ2-3 provide the parts outside the CDR3, is EPEVTQTPSHQVTQMGQEVILRCVPISNHLYFYWYRQILGQKVEFLVSFYNNEISEKSEIFDDQFSVERPDGSNFTLKIRSTKLEDSAMYFCASSDYRDYTDTQYFGPGTRLTVL.

This clonotype occurred a few times. This could be a read error, since a much larger clone is one nucleotide away. The rearrangement links TRBV12-3 or TRBV12-4 to TRBJ2-3; no reliable D call. The germline V and J ends were trimmed by 2 bases and 2 bases, with 8 bases remaining between them. CDR3 length equals 14 residues. CDR3 nucleotides: TGTGCCAGCAGTTTAATGAAGACCACAGATACGCAGTATTTT. Residues: CASSLMKTTDTQYF.

The V call is TRBV20-1, the J call TRBJ2-2; maybe TRBD1 (5 bases). There are 14 residues in the CDR3. Germline V gene lookup returns CDR1 DFQATT and CDR2 SNEGSKA (reference sequence). V was shortened by 0 bases and J by 4 bases, with 9 bases between the two germline ends. CDR3 loop: CSAREGQRTGELFF. CDR3 in DNA: TGCAGTGCTAGAGAGGGGCAGCGCACCGGGGAGCTGTTTTTT.

This clonotype was observed at least ten times. CDR3 region: CASSQAGLADEQYF. The DNA for the CDR3 is TGCGCCAGCAGCCAAGCGGGACTAGCAGACGAGCAGTACTTC. This sequence joins TRBV4-1 and TRBJ2-7, with TRBD2 identical over 9 bases. The CDR3 sequence is 14 residues long. CDR1 is MGHRA, CDR2 YSYEKL, per germline. With 1 base clipped from V and 5 bases from J, the junction kept 3 bases outside the gene matches.

The chain combines TRBV14 with TRBJ2-1; 7 nucleotides line up with TRBD1. Germline V gives CDR1 SGHDN, CDR2 FVKESK. The CDR3 is 13 residues long. With V trimmed by 1 base and J by 14 bases, 8 bases remained unmatched. In DNA form, the CDR3 reads TGTGCCAGCAGCCAAGCTGGTAAGGGGGCTAAGTTCTTC. Protein: CASSQAGKGAKFF.

The chain combines TRBV20-1 with TRBJ2-1, with D possibly being TRBD2 (6 bases). CDR3 size: 15 residues. Trimming stripped 5 bases from V and 3 bases from J, with 17 bases between. CDR1 DFQATT and CDR2 SNEGSKA come from the germline V gene (reference sequence). CDR3 DNA: TGCAGTGCTCGTTCGGGCGGGAATATCTACAATGAGCAGTTCTTC. Residues: CSARSGGNIYNEQFF.

Worth noting for this clonotype: Possible read error: a much larger clone is one base away. V gene TRBV2 combines with J gene TRBJ2-1; 8 nucleotides line up with TRBD2. J lost 6 bases, V lost 4 bases, and 11 bases had no gene match. The CDR3 is 16 residues long. The germline V gene has CDR1 SNHLY and CDR2 FYNNEI. The chain's CDR3 is CASSAPRSGRGNEQFF. In DNA form, the CDR3 reads TGTGCCAGCAGTGCCCCCCGGAGCGGGAGAGGCAATGAGCAGTTCTTC.

V usage is TRBV9 and J usage is TRBJ2-7; maybe TRBD2 (6 bases). This CDR3 is 14 amino acids long. V gave up 2 bases and J gave up 0 bases, with 9 bases separating them. Germline-derived CDR1 and CDR2 are SGDLS and YYNGEE. The DNA for the CDR3 is TGTGCCAGCAGCGTCGCGACTAGCTCCTACGAGCAGTACTTC. It is translated as CASSVATSSYEQYF.

The gene calls are TRBV5-6 and TRBJ2-7; 7 bases fit TRBD1. Trimming took 2 bases from V and 0 from J; bases not matched to a gene: 8. The CDR3 totals 16 residues. Per germline, CDR1 SGHDT and CDR2 YYEEEE. In DNA form, the CDR3 reads TGTGCCAGCAGCTTATTTCAGGGACAGAGCTCCTACGAGCAGTACTTC. As protein: CASSLFQGQSSYEQYF. Filled out from reference TRBV5-6 and TRBJ2-7, the complete variable domain reads DAGVTQSPTHLIKTRGQQVTLRCSPKSGHDTVSWYQQALGQGPQFIFQYYEEEERQRGNFPDRFSGHQFPNYSSELNVNALLLGDSALYLCASSLFQGQSSYEQYFGPGTRLTVT.

This clonotype has more than one count but fewer than ten. The chain links TRBV7-6 to TRBJ2-1; unclear D gene. This CDR3 comprises 14 residues. Germline CDR1 is SGHVS and CDR2 is FNYEAQ. The V and J ends lost 1 base and 5 bases respectively, with 9 bases between them. The CDR3 here is CASSLEAVHNEQFF. CDR3 in DNA: TGTGCCAGCAGCTTAGAGGCGGTCCACAATGAGCAGTTCTTC.

This sequence joins TRBV7-9 and TRBJ2-1; D gene ambiguous. Germline lookup yields CDR1 SEHNR and CDR2 FQNEAQ (reference sequence). The germline V and J ends were trimmed by 3 bases and 8 bases, with 8 bases remaining between them. The CDR3 is 12 residues long. The CDR3 DNA is TGTGCCAGCAGCTTTTTTGAGGATGAGCAGTTCTTC. Translation gives CASSFFEDEQFF.

This rearrangement joins TRBV9 to TRBJ2-1, with 10 bases matching TRBD2. V lost 0 bases to trimming and J lost 4 bases; unmatched junction nucleotides: 10. CDR1 and CDR2 from the germline V gene are SGDLS and YYNGEE. The CDR3 covers 18 residues. The CDR3 protein is CASSVGASGGLLYNEQFF. The CDR3 DNA reads as TGTGCCAGCAGCGTAGGGGCTAGCGGGGGCCTTTTATACAATGAGCAGTTCTTC.